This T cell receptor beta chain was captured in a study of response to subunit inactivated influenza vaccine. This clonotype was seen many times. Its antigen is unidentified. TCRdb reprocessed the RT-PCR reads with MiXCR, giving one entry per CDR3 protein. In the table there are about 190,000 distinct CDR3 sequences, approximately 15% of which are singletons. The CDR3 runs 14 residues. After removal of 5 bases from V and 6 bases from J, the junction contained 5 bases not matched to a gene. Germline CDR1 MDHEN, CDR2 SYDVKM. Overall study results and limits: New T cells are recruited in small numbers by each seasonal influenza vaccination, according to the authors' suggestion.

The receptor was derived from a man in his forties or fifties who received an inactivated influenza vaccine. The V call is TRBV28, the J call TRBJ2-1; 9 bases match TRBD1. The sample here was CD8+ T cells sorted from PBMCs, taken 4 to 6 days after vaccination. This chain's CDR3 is CASSGTGYGNEQFF. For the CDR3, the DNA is TGTGCCAGCAGTGGGACAGGGTATGGCAATGAGCAGTTCTTC.